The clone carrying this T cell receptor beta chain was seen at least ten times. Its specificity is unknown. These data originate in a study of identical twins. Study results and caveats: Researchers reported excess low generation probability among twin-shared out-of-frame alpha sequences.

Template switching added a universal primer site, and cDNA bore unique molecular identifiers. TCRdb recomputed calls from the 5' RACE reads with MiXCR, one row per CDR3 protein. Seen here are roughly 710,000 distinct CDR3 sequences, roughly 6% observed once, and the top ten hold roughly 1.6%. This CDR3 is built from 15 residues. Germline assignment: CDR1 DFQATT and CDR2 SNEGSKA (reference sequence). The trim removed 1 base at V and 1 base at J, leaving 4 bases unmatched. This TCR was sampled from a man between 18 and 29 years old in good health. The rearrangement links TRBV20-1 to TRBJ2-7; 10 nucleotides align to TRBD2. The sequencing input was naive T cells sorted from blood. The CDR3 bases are TGCAGTGCTAGAGGTCGAGCGGGAGGGTCCTACGAGCAGTACTTC. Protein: CSARGRAGGSYEQYF.